Listed below are T cell receptor beta chains from one sample, sequenced in a study of identical twins. TCRdb reprocessed the 5' RACE reads via MiXCR and lists one record per CDR3 protein. The sample lists fewer than 550,000 distinct CDR3 sequences; over 12% were seen once. The data were also submitted as part of a second study, on yellow fever vaccine responses in identical twins.

Material for sequencing was CD4+ T cells sorted from blood. Receptor source: a woman aged 18-30 years in good health. The CDR3 runs from the conserved cysteine through the conserved F or W. The D gene is left open where the match is weak. The listing skips clone size in some rows; elsewhere it reads once, few, many or a size class.

abundance: .
v_gene: TRBV20-1
j_gene: TRBJ2-1
d_gene: .
CDR3aa: CSARDMQGRNNEQFF
CDR3nt: TGCAGTGCTAGAGATATGCAGGGAAGGAACAATGAGCAGTTCTTC

abundance: few
v_gene: TRBV15
j_gene: TRBJ1-2
d_gene: .
CDR3aa: CATSMRELGYGYTF
CDR3nt: TGTGCCACCAGCATGCGGGAGCTAGGCTATGGCTACACCTTC

abundance: few
v_gene: TRBV11-2
j_gene: TRBJ2-1
d_gene: TRBD2
CDR3aa: CASSSRGGLAGGLYNEQFF
CDR3nt: TGTGCCAGCAGCTCCAGGGGTGGGCTAGCGGGGGGCCTATACAATGAGCAGTTCTTC

abundance: .
v_gene: TRBV7-9
j_gene: TRBJ2-2
d_gene: TRBD1
CDR3aa: CASSPFTGQYNTGELFF
CDR3nt: TGTGCCAGCAGCCCGTTTACGGGACAGTATAACACCGGGGAGCTGTTTTTT

abundance: many
v_gene: TRBV12-3/TRBV12-4
j_gene: TRBJ1-2
d_gene: .
CDR3aa: CASSFESNYGYTF
CDR3nt: TGTGCCAGCAGTTTTGAGAGTAACTATGGCTACACCTTC

abundance: .
v_gene: TRBV11-2
j_gene: TRBJ2-3
d_gene: .
CDR3aa: CASSSSPTGQDTQYF
CDR3nt: TGTGCCAGCAGCTCGAGCCCGACAGGCCAAGATACGCAGTATTTT

abundance: .
v_gene: TRBV14
j_gene: TRBJ2-5
d_gene: .
CDR3aa: CASSQGARSKVTQYF
CDR3nt: TGTGCCAGCAGCCAAGGTGCTAGATCCAAGGTGACCCAGTACTTC

abundance: .
v_gene: TRBV12-3/TRBV12-4
j_gene: TRBJ2-7
d_gene: .
CDR3aa: CASTPGHLSYEQYF
CDR3nt: TGTGCCAGCACCCCGGGACACCTTTCCTACGAGCAGTACTTC

abundance: .
v_gene: TRBV2
j_gene: TRBJ1-3
d_gene: .
CDR3aa: CASSEARSSGNTIYF
CDR3nt: TGTGCCAGCAGTGAAGCGAGGAGCTCTGGAAACACCATATATTTT

abundance: few
v_gene: TRBV4-1
j_gene: TRBJ1-4
d_gene: .
CDR3aa: CASSQDASPGGEKLFF
CDR3nt: TGCGCCAGCAGCCAAGATGCGTCTCCCGGGGGTGAAAAACTGTTTTTT

abundance: few
v_gene: TRBV11-1
j_gene: TRBJ2-7
d_gene: TRBD2
CDR3aa: CASSLGPGLAGVMGEQYF
CDR3nt: TGTGCCAGCAGCTTAGGCCCGGGACTAGCGGGAGTTATGGGGGAGCAGTACTTC

abundance: few
v_gene: TRBV20-1
j_gene: TRBJ2-1
d_gene: TRBD2
CDR3aa: CSARDLRLAGVSDEQFF
CDR3nt: TGCAGTGCTAGGGACTTGAGGTTAGCGGGAGTAAGCGATGAGCAGTTCTTC

abundance: .
v_gene: TRBV12-3/TRBV12-4
j_gene: TRBJ1-1
d_gene: TRBD1
CDR3aa: CASSFTGGEAFF
CDR3nt: TGTGCCAGCAGTTTTACAGGGGGCGAAGCTTTCTTT

abundance: few
v_gene: TRBV18
j_gene: TRBJ2-3
d_gene: TRBD2
CDR3aa: CASSPRSGGLLTDTQYF
CDR3nt: TGTGCCAGCTCACCACGATCGGGAGGCCTTTTGACTGATACGCAGTATTTT

abundance: few
v_gene: TRBV12-3/TRBV12-4
j_gene: TRBJ2-6
d_gene: .
CDR3aa: CASSFRSTGSISGANVLTF
CDR3nt: TGTGCCAGCAGTTTCCGATCGACAGGTTCGATCTCTGGGGCCAACGTCCTGACTTTC

abundance: once
v_gene: TRBV20-1
j_gene: TRBJ2-1
d_gene: TRBD2
CDR3aa: CSAPRESSYNEQFF
CDR3nt: TGCAGTGCTCCGCGGGAGAGCTCCTACAATGAGCAGTTCTTC

abundance: .
v_gene: TRBV24-1
j_gene: TRBJ2-2
d_gene: TRBD1
CDR3aa: CATSDLTGGDTGELFF
CDR3nt: TGTGCCACCAGTGATCTAACAGGGGGAGACACCGGGGAGCTGTTTTTT

abundance: .
v_gene: TRBV3-1
j_gene: TRBJ2-1
d_gene: TRBD2
CDR3aa: CASSARTSGRIDNEQFF
CDR3nt: TGTGCCAGCAGCGCCCGGACTAGCGGAAGGATAGACAATGAGCAGTTCTTC

abundance: .
v_gene: TRBV12-5
j_gene: TRBJ2-1
d_gene: .
CDR3aa: CASGSLPGEVRNEQFF
CDR3nt: TGTGCTAGTGGTTCCCTCCCAGGGGAAGTGAGGAATGAGCAGTTCTTC

abundance: few
v_gene: TRBV11-2
j_gene: TRBJ2-1
d_gene: TRBD2
CDR3aa: CASSLDPGLAGSYNEQFF
CDR3nt: TGTGCCAGCAGCTTAGACCCGGGACTAGCGGGATCATACAATGAGCAGTTCTTC

abundance: few
v_gene: TRBV5-1
j_gene: TRBJ2-1
d_gene: .
CDR3aa: CASSLGQALPPGLSNEQFF
CDR3nt: TGCGCCAGCAGCTTGGGACAGGCCCTCCCCCCGGGACTCTCCAATGAGCAGTTCTTC

abundance: many
v_gene: TRBV12-3/TRBV12-4
j_gene: TRBJ2-3
d_gene: .
CDR3aa: CASGGASGTDTQYF
CDR3nt: TGTGCCAGCGGAGGGGCTAGCGGCACAGATACGCAGTATTTT

abundance: many
v_gene: TRBV2
j_gene: TRBJ1-2
d_gene: TRBD1
CDR3aa: CASIPDRGLTYYGYTF
CDR3nt: TGTGCCAGCATCCCGGACAGGGGGCTTACATACTATGGCTACACCTTC